This TCR beta chain was identified in a study of cytomegalovirus exposure and HLA in healthy donors. Across the study: Unique TCR beta sequences numbering some 120 million came from about 179 million T cells in an earlier analysis. Points from the study as a whole: Many donors shared some public TCRs, even though most TCR sequences were rare.

Looked up from germline, CDR1 is MGHDK and CDR2 is SYGVNS. Trimming took off 1 base at V and 2 bases at J, with 13 bases between the two ends. The CDR3 contains 16 residues. PCR involved 60 Vbeta and 13 Jbeta primers. The data were produced by immunoSEQ multiplex PCR, yet TCRdb's version contains in-frame clones alone and is incomplete. This sample's table reports some 130,000 clones. A remark on this clone: Antigen: not known.

Regarding donors, all were healthy bone marrow donors. The TCR was taken from a woman in her forties in good health and CMV-seronegative. The chain couples TRBV25-1 to TRBJ2-3, with a possible D match to TRBD2 (6 bases). The sequenced sample consisted of PBMCs. This CDR3 reads CASSESEGSYTDTQYF. The CDR3, as DNA: TGTGCCAGCAGTGAATCGGAGGGAAGTTACACAGATACGCAGTATTTT. The whole variable domain, remainder taken from reference TRBV25-1 and TRBJ2-3, is EADIYQTPRYLVIGTGKKITLECSQTMGHDKMYWYQQDPGMELHLIHYSYGVNSTEKGDLSSESTVSRIRTEHFPLTLESARPSHTSQYLCASSESEGSYTDTQYFGPGTRLTVL.